A selection of T cell receptor beta chains follows, all from one sample in a study of OX40 agonist ivuxolimab in advanced cancers. Sequencing was performed with immunoSEQ multiplex PCR; in TCRdb, only in-frame clones are kept and a portion is missing. The table records about 81,000 clones, roughly 80% of them present only once. Sequenced material: CD4+ or CD8+ T cells sorted from blood, taken in a trial of the OX40 agonist ivuxolimab. The receptors derive from an adult with an advanced solid tumor such as melanoma, head and neck, liver or kidney cancer. Both conserved end residues are part of each CDR3. A D gene is named only where the DNA matches it firmly. The size field is filled for only some rows; it gives once, few, many or a size class.

size: -
D: -
V: TRBV7-9
J: TRBJ1-1
DNA: TGTGCCAGCAGCTTAGAGGTAGGAGGGGGTACTGAAGCTTTCTTT
CDR3: CASSLEVGGGTEAFF

size: -
D: -
V: TRBV28
J: TRBJ2-2
DNA: TGTGCCAGCAGTTTAAGAGTCGGGGAGCTGTTTTTT
CDR3: CASSLRVGELFF

size: -
D: TRBD2
V: TRBV19
J: TRBJ2-1
DNA: TGTGCCAGTAGTATCTCAGGACTAGCACTCAAGGTTAACAATGAGCAGTTCTTC
CDR3: CASSISGLALKVNNEQFF

size: -
D: TRBD1
V: TRBV2
J: TRBJ1-2
DNA: TGTGCCAGCAGATATACAGGGGGCATCTATGGCTACACCTTC
CDR3: CASRYTGGIYGYTF

size: -
D: -
V: TRBV11-2
J: TRBJ2-3
DNA: TGTGCCAGCAGCTTAGGTCGGGGTTACCAATACACAGATACGCAGTATTTT
CDR3: CASSLGRGYQYTDTQYF

size: -
D: -
V: TRBV11-1
J: TRBJ1-4
DNA: TGTGCCAGCAGTCGGGGGCCTAATGAAAAACTGTTTTTT
CDR3: CASSRGPNEKLFF

size: -
D: -
V: TRBV28
J: TRBJ1-2
DNA: TGTGCCAGCAGTCGTGACAGCGTCTATGGCTACACCTTC
CDR3: CASSRDSVYGYTF

size: -
D: TRBD2
V: TRBV7-2
J: TRBJ2-1
DNA: TGTGCCAGCAGCTCCCCGGGACTAGCGGGATTAACGCAGTTCTTC
CDR3: CASSSPGLAGLTQFF

size: -
D: -
V: TRBV4-2
J: TRBJ2-1
DNA: TGTGCCAGCAGCCAAGATAGCGAGTCCTACAATGAGCAGTTCTTC
CDR3: CASSQDSESYNEQFF

size: -
D: -
V: TRBV5-1
J: TRBJ1-6
DNA: TGCGCCAGCAGGGAAGGGGACACCCTCGGGTATAATTCACCCCTCCACTTT
CDR3: CASREGDTLGYNSPLHF

size: -
D: TRBD1
V: TRBV27
J: TRBJ1-4
DNA: TGTGCCAGCAGTTCCCAACAGGGGGCAACTAATGAAAAACTGTTTTTT
CDR3: CASSSQQGATNEKLFF

size: -
D: -
V: TRBV29-1
J: TRBJ1-2
DNA: TGCAGCGTTGAAGATCGGATAGCAGGCGGTGGCTACACCTTC
CDR3: CSVEDRIAGGGYTF

size: few
D: TRBD1
V: TRBV5-4
J: TRBJ1-3
DNA: TGTGCCAGCAGCCTCTCCACAGGGGCCCTCTTGAACACCATATATTTT
CDR3: CASSLSTGALLNTIYF

size: -
D: -
V: TRBV18
J: TRBJ2-5
DNA: TGTGCCAGCTCACCCAGAGGCAGGGGACACGAGACCCAGTACTTC
CDR3: CASSPRGRGHETQYF

size: -
D: -
V: TRBV2
J: TRBJ2-6
DNA: TGTGCCAGAGACCGTCTTCAAGGCTCTGGGGCCAACGTCCTGACTTTC
CDR3: CARDRLQGSGANVLTF

size: -
D: -
V: TRBV6-5
J: TRBJ2-7
DNA: TGTGCCAGCAGTTACTTCTTCCAGGGCGTTCCCTACGAGCAGTACTTC
CDR3: CASSYFFQGVPYEQYF

size: -
D: TRBD2
V: TRBV13
J: TRBJ2-5
DNA: TGTGCCAGCAGCTTGGGACTAGCGGGGGGTTACCAAGAGACCCAGTACTTC
CDR3: CASSLGLAGGYQETQYF

size: -
D: -
V: TRBV6-5
J: TRBJ2-7
DNA: TGTGCCAGCAGTTACCGTCCGGGGAACTACGAGCAGTACTTC
CDR3: CASSYRPGNYEQYF

size: -
D: -
V: TRBV18
J: TRBJ2-5
DNA: TGTGCCAGCTCACTCCTAATTGGGCAGCACCAAGAGACCCAGTACTTC
CDR3: CASSLLIGQHQETQYF

size: -
D: -
V: TRBV4-2
J: TRBJ1-2
DNA: TGTGCCAGCAGCCAAGGTGTTGACTATGGCTACACCTTC
CDR3: CASSQGVDYGYTF

size: -
D: -
V: TRBV10-2
J: TRBJ1-6
DNA: TGCGCTTGCTCCCGGCAGGGGAATTCACCCCTCCACTTT
CDR3: CACSRQGNSPLHF

size: -
D: TRBD2
V: TRBV28
J: TRBJ2-3
DNA: TGTGCCAGCAGGGAGGGACTAGCGGGAGTAACAGATACGCAGTATTTT
CDR3: CASREGLAGVTDTQYF

size: -
D: -
V: TRBV27
J: TRBJ2-7
DNA: TGTGCCAGCAGTTTATCGGCGGAGTACGAGCAGTACTTC
CDR3: CASSLSAEYEQYF

size: few
D: -
V: TRBV7-3
J: TRBJ1-5
DNA: TGTGCCACGGGGGGGCATCAGCCCCAGCATTTT
CDR3: CATGGHQPQHF

size: -
D: -
V: TRBV28
J: TRBJ1-4
DNA: TGTGCCAGCAGTTTACGGTCATATTTACGGGGGGGCAGAAGTGAAAAACTGTTTTTT
CDR3: CASSLRSYLRGGRSEKLFF

size: -
D: -
V: TRBV27
J: TRBJ1-2
DNA: TGTGCCAGCAGGGAACAGGGAAACTATGGCTACACCTTC
CDR3: CASREQGNYGYTF

size: -
D: -
V: TRBV30
J: TRBJ1-3
DNA: TGTGCCTGGAGCATCACGGGGGCATTCTCTGGAAACACCATATATTTT
CDR3: CAWSITGAFSGNTIYF

size: -
D: TRBD2
V: TRBV7-2
J: TRBJ2-3
DNA: TGTGCCAGCAGCTTAGCACCAGGGACTAGCGGGGGGGCAGATACGCAGTATTTT
CDR3: CASSLAPGTSGGADTQYF

size: once
D: TRBD2
V: TRBV7-7
J: TRBJ2-3
DNA: TGTGCTAGCAGCTTCGGACTAGCGGGGGGAGATACGCAGTATTTT
CDR3: CASSFGLAGGDTQYF

size: -
D: -
V: TRBV9
J: TRBJ2-3
DNA: TGTGCCAGCAGCCCCGGGCCTCCCCGGAGCACAGATACGCAGTATTTT
CDR3: CASSPGPPRSTDTQYF

size: -
D: TRBD2
V: TRBV19
J: TRBJ2-7
DNA: TGTGCCAGTAGTGTCGGGACTAGCGGGTACGAGCAGTACTTC
CDR3: CASSVGTSGYEQYF

size: -
D: -
V: TRBV19
J: TRBJ2-7
DNA: TGTGCCACCATCCCCGGCACGCGGAGCAGCTCCTACGAGCAGTACTTC
CDR3: CATIPGTRSSSYEQYF

size: few
D: TRBD2
V: TRBV4-1
J: TRBJ2-1
DNA: TGCGCCAGCAGCCAAGGGCTAGCGGGAGCCCTTAAGGGGATTCATGAGCAGTTCTTC
CDR3: CASSQGLAGALKGIHEQFF

size: -
D: TRBD1
V: TRBV7-8
J: TRBJ2-1
DNA: TGTGCCAGCAGCTCCCTATCCGGGACAGTGGACAATGAGCAGTTCTTC
CDR3: CASSSLSGTVDNEQFF

size: once
D: -
V: TRBV27
J: TRBJ2-7
DNA: TGTGCCAGCAGTAAGGGTTTCGGCTCCTACGAGCAGTACTTC
CDR3: CASSKGFGSYEQYF

size: -
D: -
V: TRBV4-1
J: TRBJ2-6
DNA: TGCGCCAGCAGCCAAGATGCGGCGGTCAGACCCTCTGGGGCCAACGTCCTGACTTTC
CDR3: CASSQDAAVRPSGANVLTF

size: -
D: -
V: TRBV28
J: TRBJ1-2
DNA: TGTGCCAGCAGTCCGGGTTATGGCTACACCTTC
CDR3: CASSPGYGYTF

size: -
D: TRBD2
V: TRBV5-6
J: TRBJ2-1
DNA: TGTGCCAGCAGCTTGGAACTAGCGGGGAAAAATGAGCAGTTCTTC
CDR3: CASSLELAGKNEQFF

size: -
D: TRBD1
V: TRBV7-9
J: TRBJ2-2
DNA: TGTGGCAGCAAGGCAGGGGGCTTGACCGGGGAGCTGTTTTTT
CDR3: CGSKAGGLTGELFF

size: -
D: -
V: TRBV28
J: TRBJ1-3
DNA: TGTGCCAGCAGTTTATTCGACAGAAGAAACACCATATATTTT
CDR3: CASSLFDRRNTIYF

size: few
D: -
V: TRBV7-7
J: TRBJ1-4
DNA: TGTGCTAGCAGCTTAAGTGAAAAACTGTTTTTT
CDR3: CASSLSEKLFF